A single sample is the source of the 28 T cell receptor beta chains below, sequenced in a study of HIV-infected children after antiretroviral therapy interruption. RNA-based 3' RACE libraries used unique molecular identifiers. Each CDR3 protein is one row after TCRdb ran MiXCR on the 3' RACE reads. This table has some 51,000 distinct CDR3 sequences, around 4.1% appearing once. Regarding treatment: PENTA 11 planned treatment interruption arm or continuous ART arm. Sequencing was performed on CD45RA+ CD4+ T cells from PBMCs, pooled from several time points, taken from a donor given antiretroviral therapy, either interrupted or continuous. The subset: naive CD4+ CD45RA+ CD45RO- T cells. These receptors originate from a pool of human donors with HIV.

This clonotype occurred many times. The J gene is TRBJ2-1, the V gene TRBV5-1; 9 nucleotides agree with TRBD1. Germline V gene lookup returns CDR1 SGHRS and CDR2 YFSETQ. This CDR3 has 13 residues. With 4 bases clipped from V and 8 bases from J, the junction kept 4 bases outside the gene matches. CDR3 in amino acids: CASSRGQGYEQFF. CDR3 sequence (DNA): TGCGCCAGCAGCAGGGGACAGGGCTATGAGCAGTTCTTC. Filled out from reference TRBV5-1 and TRBJ2-1, the complete variable domain reads KAGVTQTPRYLIKTRGQQVTLSCSPISGHRSVSWYQQTPGQGLQFLFEYFSETQRNKGNFPGRFSGRQFSNSRSEMNVSTLELGDSALYLCASSRGQGYEQFFGPGTRLTVL.

The gene calls are TRBV5-1 and TRBJ2-7, with 11 bases lining up with TRBD1. Germline CDR1 SGHRS, CDR2 YFSETQ. V trimming: 2 bases; J trimming: 7 bases; junction bases outside the gene matches: 8. The CDR3 is 15 residues long. The CDR3 is CASSFFGQGAREQYF. CDR3 sequence (DNA): TGCGCCAGCAGCTTTTTCGGACAGGGGGCGCGGGAGCAGTACTTC.

This clonotype was counted many times. V and J are TRBV3-1 and TRBJ1-5; 9 positions match TRBD1. There are 15 residues in the CDR3. CDR1 is LGHDT, CDR2 YNNKEL, per germline (reference sequence). V gave up 1 base and J gave up 6 bases; unmatched junction bases: 4. The CDR3: CASSQGTGAGQPQHF. The CDR3 DNA reads TGTGCCAGCAGCCAAGGGACAGGGGCCGGTCAGCCCCAGCATTTT. Full variable domain (missing parts from reference TRBV3-1 and TRBJ1-5): DTAVSQTPKYLVTQMGNDKSIKCEQNLGHDTMYWYKQDSKKFLKIMFSYNNKELIINETVPNRFSPKSPDKAHLNLHINSLELGDSAVYFCASSQGTGAGQPQHFGDGTRLSIL.

This clonotype showed up many times. The rearrangement uses TRBV24-1 and TRBJ2-7; possibly TRBD2 for D (5 bases). V lost 8 bases to trimming and J lost 1 base, with 8 bases between them. The germline V gene encodes CDR1 KGHDR and CDR2 SFDVKD. This CDR3 is built from 12 residues. The CDR3 DNA reads TGTGCCACCACTCCGGGGTCCTACGAGCAGTACTTC. Translating it yields CATTPGSYEQYF.

This clonotype was counted a few times. V is TRBV24-1 and J is TRBJ2-3; D might be TRBD1 (6 bases). Per the germline V gene, CDR1 is KGHDR and CDR2 is SFDVKD. Trimming took 3 bases from V and 6 from J, leaving 9 bases between them. This CDR3 has 13 residues. For the CDR3, the DNA is TGTGCCACCAGTGATCCAACAGGGGATACGCAGTATTTT. Encoded protein: CATSDPTGDTQYF.

The chain combines TRBV12-3 or TRBV12-4 with TRBJ1-3, with unresolved D. Trimming took off 6 bases at V and 7 bases at J, with 10 bases between the two ends. The CDR3 spans 12 residues. The CDR3 DNA sequence: TGTGCCAGCAGGCAGGATGGGAACACCATATATTTT. Translation gives CASRQDGNTIYF.

Ten or more counts support this clonotype. CDR3 sequence: CSVEIGASLQQYF. DNA for the CDR3: TGCAGCGTTGAAATCGGGGCATCCCTTCAGCAGTACTTC. J is TRBJ2-7 and V is TRBV29-1; D is perhaps TRBD1 or TRBD2 (5 bases each). The CDR3 is made up of 13 amino acids. Per the germline V gene, CDR1 is SQVTM and CDR2 is ANQGSEA. V lost 2 bases and J 8 bases, leaving 16 bases between the germline ends.

This clonotype was found a few times. The gene calls are TRBV3-1 and TRBJ1-6; D may be TRBD1 (5 bases). The length of the CDR3 is 13 residues. CDR1 LGHDT and CDR2 YNNKEL come from the germline V gene (reference sequence). The V and J ends lost 0 bases and 9 bases respectively, with 6 bases between them. CDR3 DNA sequence: TGTGCCAGCAGCCAAGACGGGGGTTCACCCCTCCACTTT. Translating gives CASSQDGGSPLHF. Supplemented by reference TRBV3-1 and TRBJ1-6, the full variable domain reads DTAVSQTPKYLVTQMGNDKSIKCEQNLGHDTMYWYKQDSKKFLKIMFSYNNKELIINETVPNRFSPKSPDKAHLNLHINSLELGDSAVYFCASSQDGGSPLHFGNGTRLTVT.

This clonotype was detected ten times or more. The CDR3 sequence: CATYRGPNTEAFF. CDR3 sequence (DNA): TGTGCCACCTACAGGGGCCCGAACACTGAAGCTTTCTTT. This rearrangement joins TRBV12-3 or TRBV12-4 to TRBJ1-1; TRBD1 matches 7 bases. V lost 10 bases and J lost 1; bases outside the gene matches: 6. This CDR3 is 13 amino acids long.

This clonotype was seen a handful of times. The chain couples TRBV6-1 to TRBJ2-5; 7 bases align to TRBD2. CDR1 and CDR2 (germline): MNHNS, SASEGT. CDR3 size: 13 residues. J gave up 3 bases and V 6 bases, and 4 bases lay outside the gene matches. The CDR3 nucleotides are TGTGCCAGCAGGTGGGGGGGGAAAGAGACCCAGTACTTC. Its translation is CASRWGGKETQYF.

At least ten counts were recorded for this clonotype. The rearrangement links TRBV27 to TRBJ2-7; D not resolved. CDR3 length equals 14 residues. Deletions cut 2 bases from V and 6 bases from J, with 14 bases between. Germline V gene sequence: CDR1 MNHEY, CDR2 SMNVEV (reference sequence). CDR3 nucleotides: TGTGCCAGCAGTTTACGGACCGCCGGTGGCGAGCAGTACTTC. Translation gives CASSLRTAGGEQYF.

This clonotype has ten or more counts. The gene calls are TRBV30 and TRBJ2-2; tentatively, D is TRBD2 (5 bases). Trimming shortened V by 0 bases and J by 4 bases, and 9 bases separated the two germline ends. This CDR3 has 14 residues. Germline-derived CDR1 and CDR2 are GTSNPN and SVGIG (reference sequence). CDR3 sequence: CAWSVSGSTGELFF. The CDR3 DNA is TGTGCCTGGAGTGTAAGCGGAAGCACCGGGGAGCTGTTTTTT.

This clonotype was observed at least ten times. The chain couples TRBV2 to TRBJ2-7, with D hard to call. Trimming stripped 4 bases from V and 7 bases from J, with 14 bases between. Germline lookup yields CDR1 SNHLY and CDR2 FYNNEI. The CDR3 length is 13 residues. CDR3 sequence reads: CASSVGLVGEQYF. The CDR3 bases are TGTGCCAGCAGTGTTGGGCTGGTGGGGGAGCAGTACTTC.

This clonotype was observed at least ten times. The chain has TRBV7-2 and TRBJ2-5, with D perhaps assigned TRBD1 or TRBD2 (5 bases each). V lost 1 base and J lost 4, with 16 bases in between. The CDR3 is 16 amino acids. Germline V lookup: CDR1 SGHTA, CDR2 FQGNSA. Written as DNA, the CDR3 is TGTGCCAGCAGCTTAGTTCGGCTAGCTAGGGGAGAGACCCAGTACTTC. Amino acid sequence: CASSLVRLARGETQYF.

This clonotype was picked up many times. J is TRBJ1-1 and V is TRBV5-6; 9 positions agree with TRBD1. Germline loops: CDR1 SGHDT, CDR2 YYEEEE. The V segment lost 0 bases and the J segment 2 bases; nucleotides outside the gene matches: 11. This CDR3 has 18 residues. The CDR3 sequence: CASSLVTGTGRLNTEAFF. In DNA form, the CDR3 reads TGTGCCAGCAGCTTGGTCACCGGGACAGGGAGACTCAACACTGAAGCTTTCTTT.

This clonotype was counted many times. The rearrangement uses TRBV5-1 and TRBJ2-3, with D unclear. Germline CDR1 and CDR2: SGHRS and YFSETQ. V was cut by 3 bases and J by 1 base, with 9 bases left in between. The CDR3 totals 14 residues. The CDR3 loop reads CASSSPSGTDTQYF. The CDR3 DNA reads as TGCGCCAGCAGCTCCCCTTCGGGCACAGATACGCAGTATTTT.

This clonotype came up many times. This chain links TRBV29-1 with TRBJ2-3, with TRBD2 matching over 7 bases. With 4 bases clipped from V and 0 bases from J, the junction kept 1 base outside the gene matches. In germline, CDR1 is SQVTM, CDR2 ANQGSEA. The CDR3 length is 13 residues. CDR3 DNA sequence: TGCAGCGTTGCGGGGGGAAGCACAGATACGCAGTATTTT. Its translation is CSVAGGSTDTQYF.

This clonotype was recorded many times. The V and J genes are TRBV12-3 or TRBV12-4 and TRBJ2-7; 8 nucleotides align to TRBD1. CDR3 length: 14 residues. The junction had 5 bases not matched to a gene; V was cut back by 2 bases and J by 5 bases. CDR3: CASSLYQGADEQYF. CDR3 coding DNA: TGTGCCAGCAGTTTATACCAGGGGGCGGACGAGCAGTACTTC.

This clonotype was seen at least ten times. The chain is built from TRBV5-1 and TRBJ1-2; D is undetermined. CDR1 SGHRS and CDR2 YFSETQ come from the germline V gene. The CDR3 runs to 14 residues. V lost 2 bases and J 2 bases, leaving 10 bases between the germline ends. CDR3 sequence (DNA): TGCGCCAGCAGCTTAAGGGCTGAAAACTATGGCTACACCTTC. It is translated as CASSLRAENYGYTF.

The V call is TRBV12-5, the J call TRBJ1-1; the D gene is possibly TRBD1 (5 bases). The V end lost 4 bases, the J end lost 1 base, and 7 bases lay between the germline ends. From germline, CDR1 is LGHNT and CDR2 FRNRAP. The CDR3 is 13 residues long. CDR3: CASGSRGNTEAFF. The CDR3 DNA reads as TGTGCTAGTGGTTCGAGGGGGAACACTGAAGCTTTCTTT.

This clonotype was recorded at least ten times. The chain recombines TRBV28 with TRBJ1-1, with no clear D. Germline V gene sequence: CDR1 MDHEN, CDR2 SYDVKM. The CDR3 spans 13 residues. Trimming removed 5 bases from V and 0 bases from J, with 7 bases in between. The CDR3 nucleotides are TGTGCCAGCAGTCTCAACTTGAACACTGAAGCTTTCTTT. Protein product: CASSLNLNTEAFF.

This clonotype was found many times. V and J are TRBV20-1 and TRBJ2-1; D is undetermined. Per germline, CDR1 DFQATT and CDR2 SNEGSKA (reference sequence). V lost 2 bases and J 6 bases, leaving 17 bases between the germline ends. This CDR3 has 15 amino acids. In DNA, the CDR3 is TGCAGTGCTAGATCGGGTGGTAGTTCAGGCAATGAGCAGTTCTTC. It translates to CSARSGGSSGNEQFF.

This clonotype was seen at least ten times. The V gene is TRBV27, the J gene TRBJ2-3; D call uncertain. Trimming took off 6 bases at V and 11 bases at J, with 12 bases between the two ends. The CDR3 consists of 11 residues. CDR1 is MNHEY, CDR2 SMNVEV, per germline (reference sequence). CDR3 protein: CASSPGPKQYF. In nucleotides, the CDR3 is TGTGCCAGCAGCCCTGGACCAAAGCAGTATTTT.

This clonotype came up a few times. The V call is TRBV9, the J call TRBJ2-1, with D perhaps TRBD2 (6 bases). Germline CDR1 SGDLS, CDR2 YYNGEE. V was cut by 2 bases and J by 6 bases, with 15 bases left in between. The CDR3 is 15 amino acids. CDR3 loop: CASSVAGTGFNEQFF. The DNA for the CDR3 is TGTGCCAGCAGCGTCGCGGGGACGGGATTCAATGAGCAGTTCTTC. Filled out from reference TRBV9 and TRBJ2-1, the complete variable domain reads DSGVTQTPKHLITATGQRVTLRCSPRSGDLSVYWYQQSLDQGLQFLIQYYNGEERAKGNILERFSAQQFPDLHSELNLSSLELGDSALYFCASSVAGTGFNEQFFGPGTRLTVL.

Ten or more counts support this clonotype. This chain uses TRBV28 with TRBJ1-2; the D is unclear. Deletions cut 1 base from V and 4 bases from J, with 7 bases between. The CDR3 spans 13 residues. The germline gives CDR1 MDHEN, CDR2 SYDVKM. The CDR3 region is CASSLLGGYGYTF. The CDR3 DNA reads as TGTGCCAGCAGTTTATTAGGTGGCTATGGCTACACCTTC.

This clonotype was recorded a few times. J is TRBJ1-6 and V is TRBV2, with D perhaps TRBD1 (6 bases). Germline CDR1 and CDR2: SNHLY and FYNNEI. This CDR3 contains 14 residues. The V and J ends lost 7 bases and 6 bases respectively, with 13 bases between them. The CDR3 sequence is CASNPAGVNSPLHF. The CDR3 DNA is TGTGCCAGCAACCCGGCAGGGGTTAATTCACCCCTCCACTTT.

The CDR3 here is CATSRDQGETQYF. The DNA for the CDR3 is TGTGCCACCAGCAGAGATCAGGGGGAGACCCAGTACTTC. This chain uses TRBV15 with TRBJ2-5, with D possibly TRBD1 on 6 matching bases. V lost 0 bases to trimming and J lost 5 bases, with 7 bases between them. The CDR3 spans 13 residues. Germline-derived CDR1 and CDR2 are LNHNV and YYDKDF (reference sequence).

This clonotype has ten or more counts. The chain combines TRBV30 with TRBJ2-3, with D possibly being TRBD1 (7 bases). V lost 6 bases, J lost 3 bases, and 16 bases lay in between. This CDR3 is 14 amino acids long. Germline lookup yields CDR1 GTSNPN and CDR2 SVGIG (reference sequence). The CDR3 spells CACTRGVVTDTQYF. Written as DNA, the CDR3 is TGTGCCTGCACCAGGGGGGTGGTGACAGATACGCAGTATTTT.